This passage covers 24 T cell receptor beta chains from one sample sequenced in a study of post-analysis software for immune sequencing data. Study-wide results and limits: Higher frequency in patients than in controls was seen for about five TRBV segments, with TRBV5-6, TRBV5-1 and TRBV20-1 among them.

cDNA libraries of TCR beta carried unique molecular identifiers. TCRdb fed the PCR reads into MiXCR, producing one record per CDR3 protein. The data show about 770,000 distinct CDR3 sequences, roughly 46% seen once. The antigens these receptors bind are not known. Sample: blood. The receptors shown here come from a girl aged 10-17 years with multiple sclerosis.

This sequence joins TRBV29-1 and TRBJ1-4, with a weak D call TRBD1 (5 bases). V lost 4 bases to trimming and J lost 7 bases, with 13 bases between them. Germline CDR1 reads SQVTM; CDR2 reads ANQGSEA. This CDR3 comprises 13 residues. CDR3 loop: CSVGRGRGEKLFF. CDR3 sequence (DNA): TGCAGCGTTGGAAGGGGCCGCGGTGAAAAACTGTTTTTT.

This sequence joins TRBV6-5 and TRBJ2-5; D is ambiguous. Germline lookup yields CDR1 MNHEY and CDR2 SVGAGI. V was pared by 6 bases and J by 5 bases, with 16 bases between. The CDR3 runs 14 residues. This chain's CDR3 is CASSSPRQAETQYF. Written as DNA, the CDR3 is TGTGCCAGCAGCTCTCCACGGCAGGCGGAGACCCAGTACTTC.

In this sample, this clonotype turned up a few times. V usage is TRBV27 and J usage is TRBJ2-7; 7 bases agree with TRBD2. V lost 10 bases to trimming and J lost 4 bases; unmatched junction nucleotides: 7. The V gene's germline CDR1 is MNHEY and CDR2 SMNVEV (reference sequence). CDR3 length equals 12 residues. The CDR3 spells CATSGNGYEQYF. The CDR3 nucleotides read TGTGCCACCAGCGGGAACGGGTACGAGCAGTACTTC.

V gene TRBV20-1 combines with J gene TRBJ2-7; 7 nucleotides line up with TRBD2. V shed 0 bases, J shed 0 bases, and the junction held 8 bases outside the gene matches. The CDR3 runs 16 residues. Germline assignment: CDR1 DFQATT and CDR2 SNEGSKA (reference sequence). The CDR3 sequence is CSARDLMGGSSYEQYF. The CDR3 DNA follows: TGCAGTGCTAGAGATCTCATGGGGGGGAGCTCCTACGAGCAGTACTTC.

The J gene is TRBJ1-2, the V gene TRBV20-1; D not certain. The length of the CDR3 is 13 residues. V lost 0 bases to trimming and J lost 8 bases, with 13 bases between them. Germline CDR1 DFQATT, CDR2 SNEGSKA (reference sequence). CDR3 amino acids: CSARDLPGNGYTF. The CDR3 nucleotides read TGCAGTGCTAGAGATCTACCCGGAAACGGCTACACCTTC.

This chain links TRBV20-1 with TRBJ2-3, with a possible D match to TRBD2 (5 bases). Germline V gives CDR1 DFQATT, CDR2 SNEGSKA (reference sequence). Trimming took off 5 bases at V and 0 bases at J, with 18 bases between the two ends. The CDR3 spans 16 residues. In nucleotides, the CDR3 is TGCAGTGCTCTCCTTCGGCGGGCTTCGAGCACAGATACGCAGTATTTT. This sequence encodes CSALLRRASSTDTQYF.

This clonotype was seen more than once but under ten times. This chain joins TRBV10-3 and TRBJ1-2, with D uncertain. Deletions cut 6 bases from V and 4 bases from J, with 12 bases between. CDR1 and CDR2 (germline): ENHRY, SYGVKD. The CDR3 runs to 13 residues. CDR3 residues: CAISPTGFYGYTF. CDR3 coding DNA: TGTGCCATCAGCCCGACGGGCTTCTATGGCTACACCTTC.

The chain is built from TRBV28 and TRBJ2-7; D perhaps matches TRBD1 (6 bases). CDR3 length equals 12 residues. V was trimmed by 2 bases and J by 10 bases, leaving 12 bases between them. From germline, CDR1 is MDHEN and CDR2 SYDVKM. As DNA, the CDR3 is TGTGCCAGCAGTTTACCACAGGGAATCCAGTACTTC. The encoded protein is CASSLPQGIQYF.

The V and J genes are TRBV3-1 and TRBJ2-7; D remains ambiguous. This CDR3 is 14 amino acids long. CDR1 and CDR2 (germline): LGHDT, YNNKEL (reference sequence). Trimming cost V 6 bases and J 1 base, with 13 bases left between them. CDR3 DNA sequence: TGTGCCAGCAGTCGAGTAGTTTCTTCCTACGAGCAGTACTTC. Translating gives CASSRVVSSYEQYF.

This clonotype came up a few times. V usage is TRBV7-6 and J usage is TRBJ2-1, with D perhaps matching TRBD1 or TRBD2 (5 bases each). The CDR3 length is 14 residues. CDR1 SGHVS and CDR2 FNYEAQ come from the germline V gene. V was pared by 5 bases and J by 9 bases, with 17 bases between. CDR3: CASSVGVEVGEQFF. CDR3 sequence (DNA): TGTGCCAGCAGCGTAGGGGTGGAGGTCGGTGAGCAGTTCTTC.

This rearrangement joins TRBV27 to TRBJ2-4; either TRBD1 or TRBD2 may supply D (5 bases each). The DNA matches TRBJ2-7 better at its end, which makes the J call doubtful. The CDR3 runs to 14 residues. The germline V gene encodes CDR1 MNHEY and CDR2 SMNVEV (reference sequence). The DNA for the CDR3 is TGTGCCAGCAGTCCTCAGGGAGAGGGCTACGAGCAGTACTTC. As protein: CASSPQGEGYEQYF.

This clonotype was counted between two and nine times. The V and J genes are TRBV29-1 and TRBJ1-2; the match to TRBD1 covers 10 bases. The junction had 4 bases not matched to a gene; V was cut back by 6 bases and J by 6 bases. This CDR3 spans 12 amino acids. CDR1 SQVTM and CDR2 ANQGSEA come from the germline V gene. The CDR3 spells CSVDRGRDGYTF. The CDR3 DNA is TGCAGCGTAGACAGGGGGCGGGATGGCTACACCTTC.

In its sample, this clonotype was seen a few times. J is TRBJ1-1 and V is TRBV6-5; 7 bases match TRBD1. With 5 bases clipped from V and 4 bases from J, the junction kept 4 bases outside the gene matches. The CDR3 consists of 13 residues. Per the germline V gene, CDR1 is MNHEY and CDR2 is SVGAGI. Here the CDR3 reads CASSRQGPTEAFF. As DNA, the CDR3 is TGTGCCAGCAGTCGACAGGGACCCACTGAAGCTTTCTTT.

The V gene is TRBV7-6, the J gene TRBJ1-1; the D is unclear. The CDR3 is 14 amino acids. With 1 base removed from V and 1 base from J, the gap between germline ends came to 7 bases. The germline V gene has CDR1 SGHVS and CDR2 FNYEAQ. The CDR3 nucleotides read TGTGCCAGCAGCTTAGTTACAACGAACACTGAAGCTTTCTTT. Its translation: CASSLVTTNTEAFF.

The table lists this clonotype with a few counts. V usage is TRBV29-1 and J usage is TRBJ2-5; 11 nucleotides match TRBD2. The CDR3 consists of 14 residues. Germline assignment: CDR1 SQVTM and CDR2 ANQGSEA. V was pared by 6 bases and J by 5 bases, with 8 bases of the junction left unmatched. CDR3 loop: CSVKILAGEETQYF. DNA of the CDR3: TGCAGCGTAAAGATACTAGCGGGAGAGGAGACCCAGTACTTC.

The chain has TRBV25-1 and TRBJ2-1, with TRBD2 matching 14 bases. V gave up 6 bases and J gave up 10 bases; unmatched junction bases: 14. Germline CDR1 and CDR2: MGHDK and SYGVNS. The CDR3 is 17 amino acids. CDR3: CASSEGGGGLAGDEQFF. The CDR3 DNA reads TGTGCCAGCAGCGAAGGGGGCGGGGGACTAGCGGGAGACGAGCAGTTCTTC.

V usage is TRBV12-3 or TRBV12-4 and J usage is TRBJ2-1; 8 bases map to TRBD1. The CDR3 loop spans 15 amino acids. Trimming at V came to 6 bases and at J to 8 bases, leaving 12 bases not matched to a gene. The CDR3 DNA follows: TGTGCCAGCAGCCCCAGGACAGGGAGACGGGATGAGCAGTTCTTC. It translates to CASSPRTGRRDEQFF.

The chain employs TRBV7-9 and TRBJ2-3; 7 bases match TRBD2. V lost 1 base, J lost 3 bases, and 13 bases stayed unmatched. Germline CDR1 SEHNR, CDR2 FQNEAQ (reference sequence). CDR3 length: 18 amino acids. DNA of the CDR3: TGTGCCAGCAGCTTAGTTGGGGGAGGGCCACTTGAGACAGATACGCAGTATTTT. This gives the protein CASSLVGGGPLETDTQYF.

A few counts support this clonotype. The chain has TRBV5-1 and TRBJ2-7; 10 positions match TRBD2. Germline assignment: CDR1 SGHRS and CDR2 YFSETQ. V lost 3 bases to trimming and J lost 2 bases; unmatched junction nucleotides: 5. This CDR3 spans 15 amino acids. The CDR3 region is CASSSTSGDAYEQYF. The CDR3 DNA follows: TGCGCCAGCAGCTCCACTAGCGGGGATGCCTACGAGCAGTACTTC.

The rearrangement joins TRBV12-3 or TRBV12-4 to TRBJ1-1; no firm D call. There are 14 residues in the CDR3. V lost 3 bases to trimming and J lost 0 bases, with 8 bases between them. The CDR3 DNA follows: TGTGCCAGCAGTTTGGTTTTCATGAACACTGAAGCTTTCTTT. It translates to CASSLVFMNTEAFF.

The table lists this clonotype with a few counts. The rearrangement joins TRBV12-3 or TRBV12-4 to TRBJ2-1; tentatively, D is TRBD1 (5 bases). This CDR3 comprises 14 residues. V was shortened by 2 bases and J by 4 bases, with 9 bases between the two germline ends. CDR3 sequence: CASSLRGNYNEQFF. CDR3 coding DNA: TGTGCCAGCAGTTTAAGGGGCAATTACAATGAGCAGTTCTTC.

This clonotype was counted a few times. The chain uses TRBV6-6 and TRBJ2-3; TRBD2 might be the D (7 bases). Germline CDR1 MNHNY, CDR2 SVGAGI (reference sequence). The CDR3 extends over 17 amino acids. Trimming removed 6 bases at V and 4 bases at J, with 23 bases between. CDR3 coding DNA: TGTGCCAGCAGACGCCGGCAGGGCGGAGGGGGGGCAGATACGCAGTATTTT. Translation gives CASRRRQGGGGADTQYF.

The gene calls are TRBV10-2 and TRBJ1-5; tentative D call: TRBD1 (6 bases). Germline loops: CDR1 WSHSY, CDR2 SAAADI. CDR3 size: 14 residues. The V end lost 2 bases, the J end lost 3 bases, and 8 bases lay between the germline ends. In nucleotides, the CDR3 is TGCGCCAGCAGTGAGGGACAGAACAATCAGCCCCAGCATTTT. It specifies CASSEGQNNQPQHF.

In its sample, this clonotype was seen once. The rearrangement uses TRBV12-3 or TRBV12-4 and TRBJ2-7; D possibly corresponds to TRBD2 (6 bases). This CDR3 is 18 amino acids long. The V and J ends lost 6 bases and 3 bases respectively, with 27 bases between them. For the CDR3, the DNA is TGTGCCAGCAGCCCCGGCCTAGCGCCTAGGCAGGTAAACTACGAGCAGTACTTC. Its protein product is CASSPGLAPRQVNYEQYF.